This record concerns one T cell receptor (beta chain) sequence. In terms of age and location, participants ranged from roughly 18 to 100 years and lived in under 30 US areas. This record comes from a study of blood T cell repertoires in COVID-19. Profiling relied on immunoSEQ multiplex PCR, and the TCRdb table lists in-frame clones only, not all of them. In the table there are about 400,000 clones, nearly 90% of which are singletons. Germline CDR1 SNHLY, CDR2 FYNNEI. This CDR3 is built from 15 residues. V lost 1 base and J lost 7, with 14 bases in between. The gene calls are TRBV2 and TRBJ2-1, with D possibly matching TRBD1 (6 bases). The receptor was derived from a woman aged 30 to 39 who had recovered from COVID-19. Sequencing was carried out using PBMCs or T cells enriched from blood (not recorded which). The CDR3 spells CASSEVGALWNEQFF. The CDR3 coding sequence is TGTGCCAGCAGTGAAGTGGGGGCTCTGTGGAATGAGCAGTTCTTC.